These 18 T cell receptor beta chains originate from one sample sequenced in a study of control samples from healthy donors and cancer patients. Profiling relied on immunoSEQ multiplex PCR, and the TCRdb table lists in-frame clones only, not all of them. The sample contains approximately 220,000 clones, about 95% of which appear only once. Sequenced: blood. These receptors were obtained from a man in his forties or fifties in good health.

This sequence joins TRBV7-2 and TRBJ1-1; D is perhaps TRBD1 (5 bases). V was shortened by 1 base and J by 0 bases, with 15 bases between the two germline ends. The V gene's germline CDR1 is SGHTA and CDR2 FQGNSA. The CDR3 consists of 17 residues. CDR3 loop: CASSLGGGWGLNTEAFF. DNA of the CDR3: TGTGCCAGCAGCTTAGGGGGCGGCTGGGGCTTGAACACTGAAGCTTTCTTT. Filled out from reference TRBV7-2 and TRBJ1-1, the complete variable domain reads GAGVSQSPSNKVTEKGKDVELRCDPISGHTALYWYRQSLGQGLEFLIYFQGNSAPDKSGLPSDRFSAERTGGSVSTLTIQRTQQEDSAVYLCASSLGGGWGLNTEAFFGQGTRLTVV.

The chain couples TRBV10-3 to TRBJ2-4; D assignment may be TRBD1 or TRBD2 (5 bases each). V shed 4 bases and J shed 12 bases, with 10 bases lying between them. The CDR3 is 11 amino acids. Germline V gene data show CDR1 as ENHRY and CDR2 as SYGVKD. The CDR3 region is CAISGGGDQYF. The CDR3, as DNA: TGTGCCATCAGTGGTGGGGGAGATCAGTACTTC.

This chain joins TRBV28 and TRBJ1-1; 10 bases are shared with TRBD1. Germline V gives CDR1 MDHEN, CDR2 SYDVKM. The V and J ends lost 2 bases and 0 bases, in that order; junction bases with no gene match: 6. The CDR3 totals 17 residues. CDR3 in DNA: TGTGCCAGCAGTTTACCTGTGGGACAGGGGCTGAACACTGAAGCTTTCTTT. Amino acids: CASSLPVGQGLNTEAFF. The full variable domain, completed using reference TRBV28 and TRBJ1-1, is DVKVTQSSRYLVKRTGEKVFLECVQDMDHENMFWYRQDPGLGLRLIYFSYDVKMKEKGDIPEGYSVSREKKERFSLILESASTNQTSMYLCASSLPVGQGLNTEAFFGQGTRLTVV.

The chain joins TRBV19 to TRBJ2-3; TRBD2 is a possible D gene (5 bases). The germline V gene has CDR1 LNHDA and CDR2 SQIVND (reference sequence). The CDR3 spans 14 residues. V lost 3 bases and J 0 bases, leaving 7 bases between the germline ends. The chain's CDR3 is CASSMGSSTDTQYF. CDR3 DNA sequence: TGTGCCAGTAGTATGGGGAGTAGCACAGATACGCAGTATTTT.

The CDR3 protein is CASSEVNSKNIQYF. CDR3 coding DNA: TGTGCCAGCAGTGAAGTGAATTCCAAAAACATTCAGTACTTC. This chain links TRBV2 with TRBJ2-4, with D hard to call. The CDR3 contains 14 residues. The V end lost 1 base, the J end lost 2 bases, and 6 bases lay between the germline ends. Germline lookup yields CDR1 SNHLY and CDR2 FYNNEI.

The chain recombines TRBV5-1 with TRBJ2-7; D unresolved. The CDR3 totals 11 residues. The V end lost 2 bases, the J end lost 6 bases, and 6 bases lay between the germline ends. Germline loops: CDR1 SGHRS, CDR2 YFSETQ. For the CDR3, the DNA is TGCGCCAGCAGCTTTCAGTCCGAGCAGTACTTC. This codes for CASSFQSEQYF. The variable domain in full, with the rest retrieved from reference TRBV5-1 and TRBJ2-7, is KAGVTQTPRYLIKTRGQQVTLSCSPISGHRSVSWYQQTPGQGLQFLFEYFSETQRNKGNFPGRFSGRQFSNSRSEMNVSTLELGDSALYLCASSFQSEQYFGPGTRLTVT.

V is TRBV5-6 and J is TRBJ1-2; TRBD1 agrees at 7 bases. Germline CDR1 is SGHDT and CDR2 is YYEEEE. This CDR3 is built from 14 residues. V shed 4 bases, J shed 6 bases, and the junction held 9 bases outside the gene matches. The CDR3 loop reads CASSPQDRRNGYTF. CDR3 nucleotides: TGTGCCAGCAGCCCCCAGGACAGGAGGAATGGCTACACCTTC. Based on the CDR3 plus reference TRBV5-6 and TRBJ1-2, the full variable domain is DAGVTQSPTHLIKTRGQQVTLRCSPKSGHDTVSWYQQALGQGPQFIFQYYEEEERQRGNFPDRFSGHQFPNYSSELNVNALLLGDSALYLCASSPQDRRNGYTFGSGTRLTVV.

The chain recombines TRBV7-2 with TRBJ2-7; D may be TRBD1 (6 bases). V shed 1 base and J shed 3 bases, with 19 bases lying between them. Germline CDR1 is SGHTA and CDR2 is FQGNSA. The length of the CDR3 is 17 residues. The CDR3 region has the DNA TGTGCCAGCAGCTTAGTCCCAGGGGCCCTGGCAAACTACGAGCAGTACTTC. Translation gives CASSLVPGALANYEQYF.

The V gene is TRBV7-9, the J gene TRBJ1-3, with D unresolved. CDR1 and CDR2 from the germline V gene are SEHNR and FQNEAQ (reference sequence). This CDR3 is 14 amino acids long. The ends were cut back, 6 bases at V and 2 bases at J, with 11 bases in the middle. The CDR3 DNA is TGTGCCAGCAGGGAGACTGGGGCTGGAAACACCATATATTTT. Amino acid sequence: CASRETGAGNTIYF.

This chain uses TRBV5-5 with TRBJ1-4; 8 nucleotides line up with TRBD1. The V gene end was trimmed by 0 bases and the J gene end by 10 bases; junction bases not matched to a gene: 5. The CDR3 consists of 14 residues. Germline CDR1 and CDR2: SGHKS and YYEKEE (reference sequence). The CDR3 nucleotides read TGTGCCAGCAGCTTGGACAGGGGGTCGCGAAAACTGTTTTTT. Protein product: CASSLDRGSRKLFF.

The chain joins TRBV19 to TRBJ1-5; no definite D call. In germline, CDR1 is LNHDA, CDR2 SQIVND (reference sequence). Trimming took 3 bases from V and 5 from J, leaving 8 bases between them. This CDR3 is built from 13 residues. The CDR3 bases are TGTGCCAGTAGTATGTTGAGGGATCAGCCCCAGCATTTT. It encodes CASSMLRDQPQHF.

The CDR3 region is CATSDRREDTGELFF. In DNA, the CDR3 is TGTGCCACCAGTGACCGCAGGGAGGACACCGGGGAGCTGTTTTTT. The chain employs TRBV24-1 and TRBJ2-2; D is possibly TRBD2 (6 bases). CDR1 is KGHDR and CDR2 is SFDVKD in the germline V gene. Trimming removed 4 bases from V and 3 bases from J, with 11 bases in between. The CDR3 spans 15 residues.

V is TRBV18 and J is TRBJ1-1; 9 bases agree with TRBD1. There are 16 residues in the CDR3. J lost 5 bases, V lost 4 bases, and 11 bases had no gene match. Germline values: CDR1 KGHSH, CDR2 LQKENI. The CDR3 DNA is TGTGCCAGCTCACACTCAACAGGGGGCGGGGGGACTGAAGCTTTCTTT. Amino acids: CASSHSTGGGGTEAFF.

The J gene is TRBJ1-1, the V gene TRBV7-9; D is unclear. The CDR3 sequence is 12 residues long. The V end lost 5 bases, the J end lost 4 bases, and 8 bases lay between the germline ends. The germline V gene encodes CDR1 SEHNR and CDR2 FQNEAQ (reference sequence). The CDR3 DNA sequence: TGTGCCAGCAGCCCCCGGGTCACTGAAGCTTTCTTT. Translated: CASSPRVTEAFF.

This clone is categorized as medium-sized. The rearrangement uses TRBV3-1 (or the pseudogene TRBV3-2) and TRBJ1-2, with D uncertain. In germline, CDR1 is LGHDT, CDR2 YNNKEL (reference sequence). Trimming removed 0 bases from V and 8 bases from J, with 7 bases in between. This CDR3 region has 12 residues. The CDR3 coding sequence is TGTGCCAGCAGCCAAGATCTCGAGGGCTACACCTTC. Translating it yields CASSQDLEGYTF.

The rearrangement uses TRBV28 and TRBJ1-6; a possible D gene is TRBD1 (5 bases). CDR3 length: 12 residues. The V and J ends lost 7 bases and 8 bases respectively, with 9 bases between them. Germline CDR1 MDHEN, CDR2 SYDVKM. The CDR3 bases are TGTGCCAGCAACACGGGGCATTCACCCCTCCACTTT. Translation gives CASNTGHSPLHF.

This clone was counted between two and nine times. J is TRBJ1-2 and V is TRBV30; weak D call: TRBD1 (6 bases). Germline V gene sequence: CDR1 GTSNPN, CDR2 SVGIG (reference sequence). The V gene lost 7 bases and the J gene lost 6 bases, with 15 bases spanning the gap. The CDR3 totals 12 residues. The CDR3 loop reads CASNREVDGYTF. DNA of the CDR3: TGTGCCTCAAACAGGGAGGTTGATGGCTACACCTTC.

The chain recombines TRBV3-1 (or the pseudogene TRBV3-2) with TRBJ2-3; D perhaps matches TRBD2 (8 bases). The CDR3 sequence is 17 residues long. The germline V and J ends were trimmed by 4 bases and 1 base, with 18 bases remaining between them. CDR1 and CDR2 from the germline V gene are LGHDT and YNNKEL (reference sequence). The CDR3 coding sequence is TGTGCCAGCAGCCCAGGTAGGGGGCGGGGGGGCACAGATACGCAGTATTTT. Translated, it gives CASSPGRGRGGTDTQYF.